The rows below give T cell receptor beta chains drawn from one sample of a study of blood T cells in healthy people across ages. TCRdb processed the 5' RACE reads anew with MiXCR; each CDR3 protein has one entry. This sample has around 620,000 distinct CDR3 sequences, with roughly a quarter found just once. The material sequenced was blood. These receptors were obtained from a woman in her 70s in good health. Both conserved end residues are part of each CDR3. A D gene is named only where the DNA matches it firmly. The size entry is marked missing in some rows and otherwise reads once, few, many or a size class.

TRBJ2-7 | TRBD1 | TRBV5-1 | - | CASSLERTGTGTYEQYF | TGCGCCAGCAGCTTGGAGCGTACCGGGACAGGGACGTACGAGCAGTACTTC
TRBJ2-7 | TRBD2 | TRBV20-1 | - | CSALRTSGGADEQYF | TGCAGTGCTCTACGGACTAGCGGGGGGGCCGACGAGCAGTACTTC
TRBJ2-2 | - | TRBV7-9 | - | CASSFATGPNTGELFF | TGTGCCAGCAGCTTTGCGACCGGGCCGAACACCGGGGAGCTGTTTTTT
TRBJ1-1 | - | TRBV20-1 | - | CSARWDQNTEAFF | TGCAGTGCTAGATGGGACCAGAACACTGAAGCTTTCTTT
TRBJ2-1 | TRBD1 | TRBV7-3 | - | CASSLTQTGVPGHYNEQFF | TGTGCCAGCAGCTTAACTCAGACAGGGGTCCCGGGGCACTACAATGAGCAGTTCTTC
TRBJ2-3 | TRBD2 | TRBV4-3 | - | CASSQEDSGGFTDTQYF | TGCGCCAGCAGCCAAGAGGATAGCGGGGGGTTCACAGATACGCAGTATTTT
TRBJ2-6 | TRBD1 | TRBV5-5 | - | CASSQLPGQGPSGANVLTF | TGTGCCAGCAGTCAACTTCCGGGACAGGGGCCCTCTGGGGCCAACGTCCTGACTTTC
TRBJ1-1 | - | TRBV7-9 | - | CASSLVGRYTEAFF | TGTGCCAGCAGTTTGGTGGGACGATACACTGAAGCTTTCTTT
TRBJ1-4 | TRBD1 | TRBV7-9 | few | CASSPPGQGYLEKLFF | TGTGCCAGCAGCCCCCCCGGACAGGGCTATCTTGAAAAACTGTTTTTT
TRBJ1-1 | TRBD1 | TRBV5-1 | - | CASSRTTGRATEAFF | TGCGCCAGCAGCCGTACGACAGGGAGGGCCACTGAAGCTTTCTTT
TRBJ2-2 | - | TRBV20-1 | few | CSASPGHLYTGELFF | TGCAGTGCATCCCCGGGACACTTATACACCGGGGAGCTGTTTTTT
TRBJ2-3 | - | TRBV6-5 | few | CASSYTDRDTQYF | TGTGCCAGCAGTTACACAGACAGGGATACGCAGTATTTT
TRBJ2-3 | - | TRBV7-2 | - | CASSSWDFTDTQYF | TGTGCCAGCAGCTCCTGGGACTTCACAGATACGCAGTATTTT
TRBJ1-5 | - | TRBV6-1 | few | CASSEAGGQVGQPQHF | TGTGCCAGCAGTGAAGCGGGGGGGCAGGTCGGTCAGCCCCAGCATTTT
TRBJ2-4 | TRBD2 | TRBV4-2 | - | CASSQESLAGGRLAKNIQYF | TGTGCCAGCAGCCAAGAGTCTCTAGCGGGGGGCCGTCTAGCCAAAAACATTCAGTACTTC
TRBJ1-2 | - | TRBV6-6 | - | CASSIEGLYTF | TGTGCCAGCAGTATAGAGGGACTCTACACCTTC
TRBJ2-6 | - | TRBV29-1 | - | CSVLWTVSSSGANVLTF | TGCAGCGTCCTATGGACAGTCTCGAGCTCTGGGGCCAACGTCCTGACTTTC
TRBJ1-1 | - | TRBV7-9 | - | CASNLGQSSTEAFF | TGTGCCAGCAACCTAGGACAGTCAAGCACTGAAGCTTTCTTT
TRBJ2-7 | - | TRBV20-1 | few | CSAGRQSYEQYF | TGCAGTGCTGGCCGGCAGTCGTACGAGCAGTACTTC
TRBJ2-7 | - | TRBV20-1 | few | CSARQQAGEQYF | TGCAGTGCTAGGCAGCAGGCAGGCGAGCAGTACTTC
TRBJ2-1 | - | TRBV5-6 | few | CASSLRSGLNEQFF | TGTGCCAGCAGCTTGAGATCGGGTCTCAATGAGCAGTTCTTC
TRBJ2-3 | TRBD1 | TRBV7-9 | - | CAATGQGSDTQYF | TGTGCCGCCACCGGACAGGGATCAGATACGCAGTATTTT
TRBJ1-4 | - | TRBV24-1 | few | CATSLGGDEKLFF | TGTGCCACCAGTCTGGGGGGCGATGAAAAACTGTTTTTT
TRBJ1-1 | - | TRBV12-3/TRBV12-4 | few | CASSLGTEKRAFF | TGTGCCAGCAGTTTAGGGACAGAAAAGAGGGCTTTCTTT
TRBJ1-2 | - | TRBV9 | - | CASSVGADYGYTF | TGTGCCAGCAGCGTGGGGGCCGACTATGGCTACACCTTC
TRBJ2-6 | - | TRBV6-6 | few | CASTSDPYGGANVLTF | TGTGCCAGCACTTCAGACCCTTACGGTGGGGCCAACGTCCTGACTTTC
TRBJ2-5 | - | TRBV11-2 | few | CAGSFNQETQYF | TGTGCCGGCAGCTTTAACCAAGAGACCCAGTACTTC
TRBJ2-5 | - | TRBV6-5 | - | CASSYVAQETQYF | TGTGCCAGCAGTTACGTAGCGCAAGAGACCCAGTACTTC
TRBJ1-6 | - | TRBV7-9 | - | CASSLGGGGRTHSGTLHF | TGTGCCAGCAGCTTAGGGGGAGGGGGAAGAACGCATTCCGGGACCCTCCACTTT
TRBJ1-2 | - | TRBV10-3 | - | CAISSRERANYGYTF | TGTGCCATCAGCAGCAGGGAGAGAGCTAACTATGGCTACACCTTC
TRBJ2-4 | - | TRBV21-1 | - | CASCDGYLSGNIQYF | TGTGCCAGCTGCGACGGCTACCTGTCAGGAAACATTCAGTACTTC
TRBJ1-3 | - | TRBV6-2/TRBV6-3 | few | CASTPGRIGNTIYF | TGTGCCAGCACCCCAGGACGAATAGGAAACACCATATATTTT
TRBJ2-3 | - | TRBV5-1 | once | CASSLGGPSKDTQYF | TGCGCCAGCAGCTTAGGGGGGCCGAGTAAAGATACGCAGTATTTT
TRBJ2-2 | - | TRBV4-2 | - | CASSQEGGAGTGELFF | TGTGCCAGCAGCCAAGAAGGGGGGGCTGGCACCGGGGAGCTGTTTTTT
TRBJ2-3 | TRBD1 | TRBV4-2 | few | CASSQGGTGADTQYF | TGTGCCAGCAGCCAAGGCGGGACAGGGGCAGATACGCAGTATTTT
TRBJ2-3 | - | TRBV27 | - | CASSHRTTAGTDTQYF | TGTGCCAGCAGCCATCGGACTACGGCGGGCACAGATACGCAGTATTTT
TRBJ1-2 | - | TRBV20-1 | - | CSASDVLGYTF | TGCAGTGCTAGTGACGTTCTTGGCTACACCTTC
TRBJ2-5 | TRBD2 | TRBV5-8 | few | CASSLGLAGRVQETQYF | TGTGCCAGCAGCCTTGGACTAGCGGGGAGAGTCCAAGAGACCCAGTACTTC
TRBJ1-2 | - | TRBV15 | - | CATSISRGVTSGYTF | TGTGCCACCAGCATCAGTAGAGGAGTCACAAGTGGCTACACCTTC
TRBJ2-7 | - | TRBV20-1 | - | CSAPSNIYEQYF | TGCAGTGCTCCTTCAAATATCTACGAGCAGTACTTC
TRBJ2-2 | TRBD1 | TRBV15 | - | CATSEDRGPDTNTGELFF | TGTGCCACCAGCGAAGACAGGGGACCCGACACGAACACCGGGGAGCTGTTTTTT
TRBJ1-1 | - | TRBV14 | - | CASSQDVRETEAFF | TGTGCCAGCAGCCAAGATGTCAGGGAAACTGAAGCTTTCTTT